The clone carrying this T cell receptor beta chain was observed at least ten times. Its antigen is unknown. One entry per CDR3 protein, called by TCRdb with MiXCR from the reads. The sample carries 150,000 to 200,000 distinct CDR3 sequences, 13% to 15% recorded once. The entry originates in a study of T cell repertoires in cytomegalovirus infection. About the study: Signatures in public TCR beta sequences pointed to both CMV infection and matching HLA type.

V shed 1 base and J shed 6 bases, with 14 bases lying between them. The length of the CDR3 is 15 residues. The germline gives CDR1 MNHEY, CDR2 SVGAGI. Study-level points and caveats: Carriage of CMV together with the relevant HLA was identifiable through cumulative public TCR beta family frequency. Ex vivo responses were dominated by HLA-C-restricted CMV-specific TCR beta clonotypes.

V and J are TRBV6-5 and TRBJ2-3, with D perhaps being TRBD1 or TRBD2 (5 bases each). Sample: PBMCs. This TCR was recovered from a human donor in good health (CMV status not recorded). Some clones in this sample may be carry-over from other donors' samples. CDR3 loop: CASSYYRPPGDTQYF. In DNA form, the CDR3 reads TGTGCCAGCAGTTACTACAGGCCACCGGGGGATACGCAGTATTTT.